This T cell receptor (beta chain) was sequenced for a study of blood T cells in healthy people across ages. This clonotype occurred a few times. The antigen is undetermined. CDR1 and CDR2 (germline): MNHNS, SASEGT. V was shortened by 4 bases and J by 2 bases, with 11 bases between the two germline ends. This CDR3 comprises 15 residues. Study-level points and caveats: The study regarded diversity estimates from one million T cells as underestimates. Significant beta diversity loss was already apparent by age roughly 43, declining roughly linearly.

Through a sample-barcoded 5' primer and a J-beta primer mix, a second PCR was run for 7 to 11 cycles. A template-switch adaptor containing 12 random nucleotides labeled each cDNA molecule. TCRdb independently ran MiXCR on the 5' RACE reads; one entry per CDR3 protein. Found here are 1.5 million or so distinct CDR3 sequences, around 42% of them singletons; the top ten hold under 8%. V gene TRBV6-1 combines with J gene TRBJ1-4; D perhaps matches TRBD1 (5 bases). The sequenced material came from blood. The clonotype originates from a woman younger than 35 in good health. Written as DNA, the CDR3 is TGTGCCAGCAGTGGCCAGGGTAGTACTAATGAAAAACTGTTTTTT. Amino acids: CASSGQGSTNEKLFF.